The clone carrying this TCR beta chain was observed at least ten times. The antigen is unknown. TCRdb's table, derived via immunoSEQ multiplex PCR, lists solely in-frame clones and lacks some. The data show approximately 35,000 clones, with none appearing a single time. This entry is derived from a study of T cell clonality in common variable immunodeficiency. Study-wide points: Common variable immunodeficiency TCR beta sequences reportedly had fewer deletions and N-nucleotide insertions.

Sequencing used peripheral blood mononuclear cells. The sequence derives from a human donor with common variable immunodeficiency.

The CDR3 sequence is CASSLGPEQFF. The DNA read from the CDR3 is TGTGCCAGCAGCTTGGGGCCTGAG. This sequence joins TRBV7-9 and TRBJ2-1, with TRBD1 as a possible D gene (5 bases). With the read ending 3 residues before the CDR3 end, the germline J gene is used to fill in that end. Germline lookup yields CDR1 SEHNR and CDR2 FQNEAQ (reference sequence). The V gene lost 3 bases and the J gene lost 9 bases, with 6 bases spanning the gap. The CDR3 is 11 amino acids. Filled out from reference TRBV7-9 and TRBJ2-1, the complete variable domain reads DTGVSQNPRHKITKRGQNVTFRCDPISEHNRLYWYRQTLGQGPEFLTYFQNEAQLEKSRLLSDRFSAERPKGSFSTLEIQRTEQGDSAMYLCASSLGPEQFFGPGTRLTVL.